These 11 T cell receptor beta chains originate from one sample sequenced in a study of blood T cells in healthy people across ages. With a J-beta primer mix and a sample-barcoded 5' primer, a second PCR ran about 6 to 11 cycles. MiXCR, run by TCRdb on the 5' RACE reads, gives a single entry per CDR3 protein. This table has 950,000 to 1,200,000 distinct CDR3 sequences, less than 45% appearing once. The specimen sequenced was blood. These receptors were obtained from a man aged 18 to 30 in good health.

This clonotype showed up just a few times. The chain uses TRBV12-3 or TRBV12-4 and TRBJ1-5, with no clear D. Trimming pared 7 bases from V and 2 bases from J, leaving 9 bases between. The CDR3 loop spans 13 amino acids. The CDR3 reads CASTTGGNQPQHF. CDR3 nucleotides: TGTGCCAGCACTACCGGGGGCAATCAGCCCCAGCATTTT.

This CDR3 is CASSQDRRIFRELFF. For the CDR3, the DNA is TGCGCCAGCAGCCAAGATCGACGGATATTCCGGGAGCTGTTTTTT. The rearrangement joins TRBV4-3 to TRBJ2-2, with D hard to call. CDR1 is LGHNA, CDR2 YSLEER, per germline. V was clipped by 0 bases and J by 9 bases, with 14 bases between them. The CDR3 spans 15 residues.

The CDR3 here is CASSLNSGGDTQYF. CDR3 coding DNA: TGTGCCAGCAGCTTAAATAGCGGGGGGGATACGCAGTATTTT. The V call is TRBV7-3, the J call TRBJ2-3, with 10 bases that match TRBD2. CDR1 and CDR2 from the germline V gene are SGHTA and FQGTGA. With V trimmed by 1 base and J by 6 bases, 1 base remained unmatched. CDR3 length equals 14 residues.

The rearrangement joins TRBV20-1 to TRBJ2-3; 7 bases agree with TRBD2. This CDR3 is 13 amino acids long. Germline V gives CDR1 DFQATT, CDR2 SNEGSKA (reference sequence). V lost 3 bases and J lost 2; bases outside the gene matches: 2. The DNA for the CDR3 is TGCAGTGCTAGGGGGGGGGACACAGATACGCAGTATTTT. This sequence encodes CSARGGDTDTQYF.

This sequence joins TRBV3-1 and TRBJ2-3, with TRBD1 identical over 9 bases. This CDR3 is built from 17 residues. Germline assignment: CDR1 LGHDT and CDR2 YNNKEL (reference sequence). V shed 3 bases and J 6 bases; nucleotides not matched to a gene: 13. DNA for the CDR3: TGTGCCAGCAGCCACTGGGACAGGGTCGGAGCGGAGGATACGCAGTATTTT. It encodes CASSHWDRVGAEDTQYF.

This CDR3 reads CASSPGNPMNTEAFF. CDR3 bases: TGCGCCAGCAGCCCAGGGAACCCCATGAACACTGAAGCTTTCTTT. The chain employs TRBV5-1 and TRBJ1-1; tentative D call: TRBD1 (5 bases). V lost 4 bases to trimming and J lost 0 bases, with 13 bases between them. CDR3 length: 15 residues. CDR1 is SGHRS and CDR2 is YFSETQ in the germline V gene.

The chain carries TRBV7-9 and TRBJ2-3; the match to TRBD1 covers 10 bases. V was clipped by 5 bases and J by 3 bases; unmatched bases: 14. From germline, CDR1 is SEHNR and CDR2 FQNEAQ (reference sequence). The CDR3 is 18 amino acids. The CDR3 nucleotides are TGTGCCAGCAGCACAGACAGGGGGCATATTTCGATGACAGATACGCAGTATTTT. Its protein is CASSTDRGHISMTDTQYF.

The chain combines TRBV6-2 or TRBV6-3 with TRBJ2-5; D not certain. The V end lost 1 base, the J end lost 3 bases, and 3 bases lay between the germline ends. The CDR3 extends over 12 amino acids. The germline V gene has CDR1 MNHEY and CDR2 SVGEGT. This chain's CDR3 is CASSYFEETQYF. The CDR3 DNA sequence: TGTGCCAGCAGTTACTTCGAAGAGACCCAGTACTTC.

This clonotype showed up just once. V usage is TRBV20-1 and J usage is TRBJ1-6; D is ambiguous. Germline CDR1 and CDR2: DFQATT and SNEGSKA (reference sequence). This CDR3 spans 16 amino acids. Trimming shortened V by 0 bases and J by 9 bases, and 18 bases separated the two germline ends. CDR3 DNA: TGCAGTGCTAGAGATTCTTTGGTCCCAAATCTTTCACCCCTCCACTTT. Its protein is CSARDSLVPNLSPLHF.

This chain joins TRBV7-2 and TRBJ2-1; the D call may be TRBD1 or TRBD2 (7 bases each). Germline V gene data show CDR1 as SGHTA and CDR2 as FQGNSA. CDR3 length equals 14 residues. V was clipped by 1 base and J by 10 bases, with 14 bases between them. The CDR3 sequence is CASSLGQGDYEQFF. As DNA, the CDR3 is TGTGCCAGCAGCTTAGGGCAGGGGGACTACGAGCAGTTCTTC.

CDR3: CASSLRAKLAGGNEQFF. In DNA, the CDR3 is TGTGCCAGCTCCCTAAGGGCCAAACTAGCGGGGGGCAATGAGCAGTTCTTC. This chain connects TRBV18 to TRBJ2-1; 12 nucleotides align to TRBD2. CDR1 is KGHSH and CDR2 is LQKENI in the germline V gene. Trimming took 6 bases from V and 6 from J; bases not matched to a gene: 12. This CDR3 is 17 amino acids long.